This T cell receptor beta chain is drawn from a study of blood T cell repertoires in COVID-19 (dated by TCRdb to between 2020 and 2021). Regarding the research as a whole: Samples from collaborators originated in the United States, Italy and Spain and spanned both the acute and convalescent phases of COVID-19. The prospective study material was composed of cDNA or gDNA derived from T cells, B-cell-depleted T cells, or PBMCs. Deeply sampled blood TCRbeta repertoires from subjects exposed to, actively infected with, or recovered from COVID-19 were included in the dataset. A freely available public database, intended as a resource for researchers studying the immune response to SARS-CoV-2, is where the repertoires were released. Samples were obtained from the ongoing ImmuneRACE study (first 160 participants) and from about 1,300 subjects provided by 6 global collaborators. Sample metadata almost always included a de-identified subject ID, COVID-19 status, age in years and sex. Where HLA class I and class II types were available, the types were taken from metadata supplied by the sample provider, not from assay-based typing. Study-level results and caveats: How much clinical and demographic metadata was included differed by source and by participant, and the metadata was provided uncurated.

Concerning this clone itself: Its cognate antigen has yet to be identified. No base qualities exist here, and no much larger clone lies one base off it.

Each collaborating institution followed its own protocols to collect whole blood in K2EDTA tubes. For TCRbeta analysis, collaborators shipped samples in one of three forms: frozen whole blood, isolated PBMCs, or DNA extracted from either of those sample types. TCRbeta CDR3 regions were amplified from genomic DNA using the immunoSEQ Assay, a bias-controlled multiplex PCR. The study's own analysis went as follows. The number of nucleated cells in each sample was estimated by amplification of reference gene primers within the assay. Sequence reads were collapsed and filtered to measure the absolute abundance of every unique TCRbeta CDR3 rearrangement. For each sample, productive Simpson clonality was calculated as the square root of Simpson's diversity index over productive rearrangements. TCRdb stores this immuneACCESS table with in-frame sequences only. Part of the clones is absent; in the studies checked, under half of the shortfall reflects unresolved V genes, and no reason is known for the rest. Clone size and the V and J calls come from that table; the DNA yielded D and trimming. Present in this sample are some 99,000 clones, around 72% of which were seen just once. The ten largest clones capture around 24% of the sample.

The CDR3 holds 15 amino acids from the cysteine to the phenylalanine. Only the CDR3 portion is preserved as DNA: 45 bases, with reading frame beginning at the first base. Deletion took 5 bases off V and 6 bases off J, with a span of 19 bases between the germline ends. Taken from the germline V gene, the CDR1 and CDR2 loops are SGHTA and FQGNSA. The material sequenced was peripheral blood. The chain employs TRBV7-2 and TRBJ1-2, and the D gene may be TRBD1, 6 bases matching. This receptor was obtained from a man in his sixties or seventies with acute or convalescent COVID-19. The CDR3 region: CASSKKTGRSDGYTF. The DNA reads TGTGCCAGCAGCAAAAAGACAGGCAGATCGGATGGCTACACCTTC.